This TCR beta chain was captured in a study of blood T cell repertoires in COVID-19. The wider study: COVID-19 samples collected from the United States, Italy and Spain covered acute and convalescent phases.

The protocol was immunoSEQ multiplex PCR, while the TCRdb copy is restricted to in-frame clones and leaves out a portion. The table has around 220,000 clones, roughly four fifths seen once. Trimming cost V 6 bases and J 5 bases; bases outside gene matches: 9. The CDR3 covers 14 residues. The V gene's germline CDR1 is MNHEY and CDR2 SVGAGI. V usage is TRBV6-5 and J usage is TRBJ2-7, with 8 bases matching TRBD2. Sequenced input: peripheral blood. The receptor's source is a woman older than 75 with COVID-19, enrolled during active disease. The CDR3, as DNA: TGTGCCAGCAGCCTTCCGGGGGGGGCAAACGAGCAGTACTTC. Residues: CASSLPGGANEQYF.